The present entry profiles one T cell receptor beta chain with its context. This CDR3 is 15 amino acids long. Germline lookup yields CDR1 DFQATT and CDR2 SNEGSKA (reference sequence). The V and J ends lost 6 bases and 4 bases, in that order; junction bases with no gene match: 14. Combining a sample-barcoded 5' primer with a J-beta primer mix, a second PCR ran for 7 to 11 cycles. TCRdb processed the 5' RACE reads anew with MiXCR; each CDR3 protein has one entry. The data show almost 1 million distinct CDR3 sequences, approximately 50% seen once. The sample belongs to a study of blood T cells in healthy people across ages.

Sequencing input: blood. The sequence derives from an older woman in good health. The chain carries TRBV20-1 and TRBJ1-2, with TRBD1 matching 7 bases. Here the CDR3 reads CSARIYRGIGYGYTF. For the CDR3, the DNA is TGCAGTGCCAGAATTTACAGGGGAATCGGCTATGGCTACACCTTC.